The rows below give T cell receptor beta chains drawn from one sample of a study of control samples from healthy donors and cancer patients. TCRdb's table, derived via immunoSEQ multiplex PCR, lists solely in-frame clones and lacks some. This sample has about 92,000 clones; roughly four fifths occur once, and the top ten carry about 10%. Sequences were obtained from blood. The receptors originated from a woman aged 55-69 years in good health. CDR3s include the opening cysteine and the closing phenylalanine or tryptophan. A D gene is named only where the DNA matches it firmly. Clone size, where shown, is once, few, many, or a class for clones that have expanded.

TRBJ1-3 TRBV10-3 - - CAIRPQGAGNTIYF TGTGCCATCAGGCCTCAGGGAGCCGGAAACACCATATATTTT
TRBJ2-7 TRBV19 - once CASRQRNSYEQYF TGTGCCAGTAGACAAAGGAACTCCTACGAGCAGTACTTC
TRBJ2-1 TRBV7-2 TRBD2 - CASSPRGSGGINEQFF TGTGCCAGCAGCCCCCGGGGCAGCGGGGGAATCAATGAGCAGTTCTTC
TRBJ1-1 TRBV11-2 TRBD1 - CASSDPLRDRGNTEAFF TGTGCCAGCAGCGACCCCTTACGGGACAGGGGGAACACTGAAGCTTTCTTT
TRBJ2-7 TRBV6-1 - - CASSETGYEQYF TGTGCCAGCAGTGAAACAGGCTACGAGCAGTACTTC
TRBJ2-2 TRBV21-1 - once CASSKAGFQGSSNTGELFF TGTGCCAGCAGCAAAGCAGGGTTTCAAGGGAGTTCAAACACCGGGGAGCTGTTTTTT
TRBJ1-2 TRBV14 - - CASSQVRNYGYTF TGTGCCAGCAGCCAGGTACGAAACTATGGCTACACCTTC
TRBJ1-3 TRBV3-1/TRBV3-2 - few CASSQLVSGNTIYF TGTGCCAGCAGCCAGTTAGTATCTGGAAACACCATATATTTT
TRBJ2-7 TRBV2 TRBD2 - CASSEQGLAGAYEQYF TGTGCCAGCAGTGAACAAGGTCTAGCGGGGGCCTACGAGCAGTACTTC
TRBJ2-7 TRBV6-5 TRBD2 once CASSTDTSGSSRQYF TGTGCCAGCAGCACCGACACTAGCGGGAGCAGTCGGCAGTACTTC
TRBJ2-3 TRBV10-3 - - CAIRRGQSQSTDTQYF TGTGCCATCAGACGAGGACAGTCCCAAAGCACAGATACGCAGTATTTT
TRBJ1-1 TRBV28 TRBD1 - CASRVQGATNTEAFF TGTGCCAGCAGGGTACAGGGGGCCACCAACACTGAAGCTTTCTTT
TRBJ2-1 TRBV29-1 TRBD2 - CSVGHFGGYANNEQFF TGCAGCGTTGGTCATTTCGGGGGGTACGCAAACAATGAGCAGTTCTTC
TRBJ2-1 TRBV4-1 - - CASSQPPKASPHNEQFF TGCGCCAGCAGCCAGCCTCCTAAAGCCTCCCCCCACAATGAGCAGTTCTTC
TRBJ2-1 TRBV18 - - CASSPGQGGMDEQFF TGTGCCAGCTCACCGGGGCAGGGAGGTATGGATGAGCAGTTCTTC
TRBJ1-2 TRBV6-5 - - CASRGNYGYTF TGTGCCAGCAGGGGGAACTATGGCTACACCTTC
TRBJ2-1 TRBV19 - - CASKGLGNQREQFF TGTGCCAGTAAGGGTTTGGGCAACCAACGCGAGCAGTTCTTC
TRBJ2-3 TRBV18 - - CASSPRGMRDTQYF TGTGCCAGCTCACCTCGGGGTATGCGAGATACGCAGTATTTT
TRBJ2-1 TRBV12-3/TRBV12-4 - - CASGSYNEQFF TGTGCCAGCGGGTCCTACAATGAGCAGTTCTTC
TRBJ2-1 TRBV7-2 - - CASSLVWLAGHNEQFF TGTGCCAGCAGCTTAGTTTGGCTAGCAGGCCACAATGAGCAGTTCTTC
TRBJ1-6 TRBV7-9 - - CASSSPTGVDSPLHF TGTGCCAGCAGCTCCCCGACAGGCGTCGATTCACCCCTCCACTTT
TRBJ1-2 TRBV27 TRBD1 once CASSKTGTGLVGGYTF TGTGCCAGCAGTAAAACAGGGACAGGCCTAGTGGGGGGCTACACCTTC
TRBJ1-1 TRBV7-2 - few CASSLVWSVKAFF TGTGCCAGCAGCTTAGTGTGGTCAGTCAAAGCTTTCTTT
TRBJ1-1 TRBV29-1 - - CSVGGWNTEAFF TGCAGCGTGGGGGGATGGAACACTGAAGCTTTCTTT
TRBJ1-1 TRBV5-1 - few CASSSGGGPTEAFF TGCGCCAGCAGCTCCGGTGGAGGTCCCACTGAAGCTTTCTTT
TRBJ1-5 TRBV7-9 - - CASSSSGGTNQPQHF TGTGCCAGCAGCTCCTCGGGGGGGACCAATCAGCCCCAGCATTTT
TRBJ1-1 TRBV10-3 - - CAISPGENTEAFF TGTGCCATCAGCCCAGGGGAGAACACTGAAGCTTTCTTT
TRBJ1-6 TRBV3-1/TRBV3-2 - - CASGRGGVINSPLHF TGTGCCAGCGGGCGGGGAGGGGTGATCAATTCACCCCTCCACTTT
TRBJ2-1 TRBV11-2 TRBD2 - CASSLVPLTSGAEQFF TGTGCCAGCAGCTTAGTACCGCTGACTAGCGGGGCCGAGCAGTTCTTC
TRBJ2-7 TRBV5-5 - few CASSLAPLRGSSEQYF TGTGCCAGCAGCTTGGCACCCCTTCGCGGCAGTTCCGAGCAGTACTTC
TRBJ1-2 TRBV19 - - CASPGGDNYGYTF TGTGCCAGCCCGGGGGGGGATAACTATGGCTACACCTTC
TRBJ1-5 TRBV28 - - CASRPHSNQPQHF TGTGCCAGCAGGCCCCATAGCAATCAGCCCCAGCATTTT
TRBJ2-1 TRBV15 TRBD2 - CATSRDLVSGSDEQFF TGTGCCACCAGCAGAGATCTGGTTAGCGGGAGTGATGAGCAGTTCTTC
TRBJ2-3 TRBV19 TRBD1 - CASSADRGITDTQYF TGTGCCAGTAGTGCCGACAGGGGCATCACAGATACGCAGTATTTT
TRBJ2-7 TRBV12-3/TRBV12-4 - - CASSLALEQYF TGTGCCAGCAGTTTAGCTCTCGAGCAGTACTTC
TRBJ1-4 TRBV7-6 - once CASSLAPRAEKLFF TGTGCCAGCAGCTTAGCTCCCAGAGCCGAAAAACTGTTTTTT
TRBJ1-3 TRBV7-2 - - CASSFARGSGNTIYF TGTGCCAGCAGCTTCGCCAGGGGTTCTGGAAACACCATATATTTT
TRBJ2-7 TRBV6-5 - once CASQHGRGPYEQYF TGTGCCAGCCAACACGGGCGGGGACCCTACGAGCAGTACTTC
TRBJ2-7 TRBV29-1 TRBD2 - CSVREGSRGEQYF TGCAGCGTTCGGGAGGGGTCCCGAGGCGAGCAGTACTTC
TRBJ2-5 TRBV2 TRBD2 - CASSAGLAQETQYF TGTGCCAGCAGTGCGGGACTAGCCCAAGAGACCCAGTACTTC
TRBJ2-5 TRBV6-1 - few CASSEAGKRVETQYF TGTGCCAGCAGTGAAGCGGGGAAGCGAGTAGAGACCCAGTACTTC
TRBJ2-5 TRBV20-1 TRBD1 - CSASSGTVKETQYF TGCAGTGCTAGTTCCGGGACAGTGAAAGAGACCCAGTACTTC
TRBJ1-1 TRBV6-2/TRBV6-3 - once CASSYQTAFGGLAEAFF TGTGCCAGCAGTTACCAAACCGCATTTGGGGGTTTGGCTGAAGCTTTCTTT
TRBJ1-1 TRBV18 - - CASSLGQMNTEAFF TGTGCCAGCTCACTAGGACAGATGAACACTGAAGCTTTCTTT
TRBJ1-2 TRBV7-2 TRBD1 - CASSSYLRGENGYTF TGTGCCAGCAGCTCCTACCTCAGGGGGGAAAATGGCTACACCTTC
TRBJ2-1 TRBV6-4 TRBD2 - CASSEAGGYNEQFF TGTGCCAGCAGTGAAGCGGGGGGCTACAATGAGCAGTTCTTC
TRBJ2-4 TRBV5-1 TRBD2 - CASSLAGLAGGKNIQYF TGCGCCAGCAGCTTGGCGGGACTAGCGGGAGGTAAAAACATTCAGTACTTC
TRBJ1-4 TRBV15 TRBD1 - CATSRGLGQANEKLFF TGTGCCACCAGCAGAGGGCTTGGACAGGCTAATGAAAAACTGTTTTTT
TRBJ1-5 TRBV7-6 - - CASSLAAGSNQPQHF TGTGCCAGCAGCTTAGCTGCGGGTAGCAATCAGCCCCAGCATTTT
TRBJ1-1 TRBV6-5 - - CASSYSNRLNTEAFF TGTGCCAGCAGTTACTCGAACAGGCTTAACACTGAAGCTTTCTTT
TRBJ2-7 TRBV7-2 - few CASSPSQGLYEQYF TGTGCCAGCAGCCCCTCCCAGGGGCTCTACGAGCAGTACTTC
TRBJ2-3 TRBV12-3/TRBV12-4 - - CASSGLIHTQYF TGTGCCAGCAGTGGACTAATTCATACGCAGTATTTT
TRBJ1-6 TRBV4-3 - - CASSQLTDSPLHF TGCGCCAGCAGCCAACTGACAGATTCACCCCTCCACTTT
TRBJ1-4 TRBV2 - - CASSPPGPPKGEKLFF TGTGCCAGCAGCCCGCCGGGACCCCCAAAGGGAGAAAAACTGTTTTTT
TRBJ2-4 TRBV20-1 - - CSAINGNIQYF TGCAGTGCCATTAACGGAAACATTCAGTACTTC